This is a list of T cell receptor beta chains from one sample in a study of blood T cell repertoires in COVID-19. Measured with immunoSEQ multiplex PCR; TCRdb has only the in-frame clones, and not every one. The sample records about 200,000 clones, 75% to 85% being singletons. The sequenced sample was PBMCs or T cells enriched from blood (not recorded which). These receptors were collected from a man aged 35 to 55 who had recovered from COVID-19. The CDR3 runs from the conserved cysteine through the conserved F or W. Fields, in order: V gene, D gene, J gene, CDR3 protein. D genes are given only for firm matches.

TRBV5-1	TRBD2	TRBJ2-5	CASSFTTSGEETQYF
TRBV5-4	TRBD2	TRBJ2-1	CASSPSSGGSYNEQFF
TRBV6-2/TRBV6-3	TRBD1	TRBJ1-1	CASSFTGQGTEAFF
TRBV7-9	TRBD1	TRBJ2-2	CASSIHPKSGDRAGELFF
TRBV28	NA	TRBJ1-1	CASSLLQDSTEAFF
TRBV30	NA	TRBJ1-2	CAWSPGGGGYTF
TRBV4-1	NA	TRBJ2-3	CASSQGQTRADTQYF
TRBV18	TRBD1	TRBJ1-2	CASSRGWDRVESGYTF
TRBV29-1	TRBD1	TRBJ1-4	CSVGTGVANEKLFF
TRBV7-3	TRBD2	TRBJ2-3	CASSIAGVLDTQYF
TRBV10-3	TRBD2	TRBJ2-1	CAISEPGTSGREQFF
TRBV5-1	TRBD2	TRBJ2-5	CASSVGLAGGPQETQYF
TRBV5-4	TRBD2	TRBJ2-1	CASSSIAGAYNEQFF
TRBV28	TRBD1	TRBJ1-1	CASSLWDRANTEAFF
TRBV7-2	NA	TRBJ2-1	CASSLGPSSFNEQFF
TRBV4-1	TRBD1	TRBJ1-4	CASSQAYRGATNEKLFF
TRBV6-5	TRBD1	TRBJ2-2	CASSYPTGGATGELFF
TRBV19	TRBD1	TRBJ1-1	CASITGQGKNTEAFF
TRBV19	TRBD1	TRBJ2-7	CASTSGTVFSQQYF
TRBV5-1	TRBD2	TRBJ2-3	CASSLGGGRTDTQYF
TRBV6-6	NA	TRBJ2-6	CASSSVGAGANVLTF
TRBV5-5	NA	TRBJ2-1	CASTSRDSYYNEQFF
TRBV14	NA	TRBJ2-3	CASSQIPSGRVGTDTQYF
TRBV5-1	NA	TRBJ1-6	CASSVEGSYNSPLHF